The rows below give T cell receptor beta chains drawn from one sample of a study of blood T cell repertoires in COVID-19. Data came from immunoSEQ multiplex PCR; TCRdb stores just in-frame clones and leaves some out. The data hold 90,000 or so clones, with roughly 77% observed a single time. Sequencing input: peripheral blood. The source of these receptors is a human donor in a cohort sampled during active COVID-19. The CDR3 runs from the conserved cysteine through the conserved F or W. D genes are given only for firm matches. Size values are once, few and many counts, or a class for expanded clones, and some rows have none.

v_gene	abundance	d_gene	j_gene	CDR3aa	CDR3nt
TRBV5-8	NA	NA	TRBJ2-2	CASSLPGGGFTGELFF	TGTGCCAGCAGCTTGCCGGGAGGGGGCTTTACAGGGGAGCTGTTTTTT
TRBV15	NA	TRBD2	TRBJ2-1	CATSSVGTSGKDNEQFF	TGTGCCACCAGCAGTGTCGGGACTAGCGGGAAAGACAATGAGCAGTTCTTC
TRBV7-9	NA	NA	TRBJ1-1	CASRPRDYTEAFF	TGTGCCAGCCGCCCGAGGGATTACACTGAAGCTTTCTTT
TRBV5-6	NA	NA	TRBJ1-2	CASSLRSGAGYGYTF	TGTGCCAGCAGCTTGAGGTCAGGGGCAGGCTATGGCTACACCTTC
TRBV7-2	NA	TRBD2	TRBJ2-5	CACGSSGEETQYF	TGTGCCTGCGGGTCTAGCGGAGAAGAGACCCAGTACTTC
TRBV5-1	once	TRBD1	TRBJ1-6	CASSEQGALNSPLHF	TGCGCCAGCAGCGAACAGGGGGCGCTAAATTCACCCCTCCACTTT
TRBV18	NA	NA	TRBJ2-1	CASSPRRDSHNEQFF	TGTGCCAGCTCACCACGGAGGGACAGCCACAATGAGCAGTTCTTC
TRBV5-1	NA	TRBD1	TRBJ2-7	CASRRTGGYEQYF	TGCGCCAGCAGACGGACAGGGGGCTACGAGCAGTACTTC
TRBV28	NA	NA	TRBJ1-2	CASSLSDYGYTF	TGTGCCAGCAGCCTAAGCGACTATGGCTACACCTTC
TRBV3-1/TRBV3-2	NA	NA	TRBJ1-1	CASSHLDRPEAFF	TGTGCCAGCAGCCACCTAGACAGACCTGAAGCTTTCTTT
TRBV24-1	NA	TRBD2	TRBJ2-7	CATSDSRGGDAYEQYF	TGTGCCACCAGTGATTCACGGGGGGGAGATGCCTACGAGCAGTACTTC
TRBV7-9	few	TRBD2	TRBJ2-2	CASSRTSGSFGELFF	TGTGCCAGCAGCCGGACTAGCGGGAGTTTCGGGGAGCTGTTTTTT
TRBV29-1	once	TRBD2	TRBJ2-1	CSVEVGGSGYNEQFF	TGCAGCGTTGAGGTCGGGGGGAGTGGGTACAATGAGCAGTTCTTC
TRBV2	NA	NA	TRBJ1-1	CASSIENTEAFF	TGTGCCAGCAGCATAGAGAACACTGAAGCTTTCTTT
TRBV11-2	NA	NA	TRBJ2-1	CASSLAAGSYNEQFF	TGTGCCAGCAGCTTGGCGGCCGGCTCCTACAATGAGCAGTTCTTC
TRBV28	NA	TRBD2	TRBJ2-7	CASSFSAGGREQYF	TGTGCCAGCAGTTTCTCTGCGGGAGGACGCGAGCAGTACTTC
TRBV12-2	few	NA	TRBJ2-7	CASRSLRSGRPTYEQYF	TGTGCAAGTCGCTCTCTGCGTAGCGGGAGGCCAACCTACGAGCAGTACTTC
TRBV18	NA	NA	TRBJ2-1	CASSLSAGYKGLFEQFF	TGTGCCAGCTCACTCTCCGCGGGGTATAAGGGGCTTTTTGAGCAGTTCTTC
TRBV4-3	NA	TRBD2	TRBJ2-1	CASSPRAGGYNEQFF	TGCGCCAGCAGCCCTCGGGCGGGAGGCTACAATGAGCAGTTCTTC
TRBV12-3/TRBV12-4	NA	TRBD2	TRBJ2-1	CASSFTSGHEQFF	TGTGCCAGCAGTTTTACTAGCGGCCACGAGCAGTTCTTC